The entry below gives a single T cell receptor beta chain sequence along with its context. These data are taken from a study of blood T cells in healthy people across ages. Through a sample-barcoded 5' primer and a J-beta primer mix, a second PCR was run for roughly 7 to 12 cycles. TCRdb itself ran the 5' RACE reads through MiXCR, one entry per CDR3 protein. This sample has about 680,000 distinct CDR3 sequences; 45% to 50% occur once, and the top ten carry 25% to 35%. Trimming left V 3 bases short and J 6 bases short, with 15 bases between. The CDR3 has 15 residues. Looked up from germline, CDR1 is LNHDA and CDR2 is SQIVND (reference sequence).

The TCR sequence derives from a woman in her sixties or seventies in good health. The chain uses TRBV19 and TRBJ2-1; D gene ambiguous. Specimen: blood. CDR3 amino acids: CASSIVGPTSNEQFF. For the CDR3, the DNA is TGTGCCAGTAGTATCGTTGGTCCCACCAGCAATGAGCAGTTCTTC.